The next 18 T cell receptor beta chains were all read from a single sample in a study of Tregs in tolerant kidney transplant recipients (dated 2019 in TCRdb). The time point label for this specimen denotes: blood sample drawn before combined kidney and bone marrow transplant. Preparation of the library involved the immunoSEQ multiplex PCR assay. The source is immuneACCESS, and TCRdb retained only in-frame sequences with V and J called. Part of the clones is not carried over; for the studies checked, unresolved V genes explain less than half of this, and the remainder is unexplained. The sample includes 62,000 or so clones, with roughly 98% observed a single time. The biggest ten clones account for 0.34% of the sample. Sequenced material: Tregs from blood, taken before the transplant. These receptors all come from a human donor who received a combined kidney and bone marrow transplant.

The CDR3 spells CASSFWESSYNEQFF. DNA for the CDR3: TGTGCCAGCAGCTTTTGGGAGAGCTCCTACAATGAGCAGTTCTTC. This chain connects TRBV11-3 to TRBJ2-1; tentative D call: TRBD2 (5 bases). Deletions cut 3 bases from V and 0 bases from J, with 9 bases between. Germline lookup yields CDR1 SGHNT and CDR2 YENEEA. The CDR3 runs to 15 residues.

The CDR3 DNA follows: TGTGCCAGCAGCAAAGGAGCTGAGATAATCGCAGATACGCAGTATTTT. This codes for CASSKGAEIIADTQYF. The V and J genes are TRBV21-1 and TRBJ2-3; the table assigns TRBD2, which was not confirmed against the DNA. TRBV21-1 is a recognized pseudogene. The CDR3 spans 16 residues.

The rearrangement joins TRBV5-1 to TRBJ2-7; 7 nucleotides align to TRBD2. The CDR3 has 13 amino acids. Germline assignment: CDR1 SGHRS and CDR2 YFSETQ. V dropped 5 bases and J dropped 3; count of bases not matched to a gene: 5. The DNA of the CDR3 is TGCGCCAGCAGAGCGGGACGGTTCTACGAGCAGTACTTC. It specifies CASRAGRFYEQYF.

The J gene is TRBJ2-2, the V gene TRBV28; tentative D call: TRBD2 (6 bases). V lost 11 bases to trimming and J lost 5 bases, with 24 bases between them. CDR1 and CDR2 (germline): MDHEN, SYDVKM. The CDR3 is 16 amino acids. The CDR3 protein is CAGGGSGRGRTGELFF. The CDR3 DNA reads TGTGCCGGTGGGGGGTCGGGACGCGGAAGGACCGGGGAGCTGTTTTTT.

The chain uses TRBV19 and TRBJ1-2; 9 positions match TRBD1. Trimming at V came to 8 bases and at J to 5 bases, leaving 9 bases not matched to a gene. The CDR3 has 14 residues. CDR1 LNHDA and CDR2 SQIVND come from the germline V gene (reference sequence). Here the CDR3 DNA reads TGTGCCAGTTCTCCGGGACAGGGACGATATGGCTACACCTTC. This translates into CASSPGQGRYGYTF.

The V gene is TRBV29-1, the J gene TRBJ2-2; no reliable D call. There are 12 residues in the CDR3. Trimming shortened V by 1 base and J by 6 bases, and 6 bases separated the two germline ends. Germline CDR1 is SQVTM and CDR2 is ANQGSEA. Written as DNA, the CDR3 is TGCAGCGTTGAAGTTCTTCCCGGGGAGCTGTTTTTT. As protein: CSVEVLPGELFF.

The chain has TRBV27 and TRBJ2-1; D is perhaps TRBD2 (5 bases). Germline CDR1 is MNHEY and CDR2 is SMNVEV (reference sequence). Trimming removed 2 bases from V and 0 bases from J, with 8 bases in between. This CDR3 is 15 amino acids long. CDR3 DNA sequence: TGTGCCAGCAGTTTAGGGAGAAGCTCCTACAATGAGCAGTTCTTC. This translates into CASSLGRSSYNEQFF.

V usage is TRBV7-9 and J usage is TRBJ1-1; D may be TRBD1 (5 bases). There are 12 residues in the CDR3. CDR1 is SEHNR, CDR2 FQNEAQ, per germline (reference sequence). Trimming left V 1 base short and J 8 bases short, with 8 bases between. CDR3 sequence (DNA): TGTGCCAGCAGCTTAGGAGACAGAGAAGCTTTCTTT. Translating it yields CASSLGDREAFF.

The chain combines TRBV7-8 with TRBJ2-7, with 7 bases that match TRBD1. Germline trimming cut 2 bases from V and 4 bases from J; bases unmatched to any gene: 11. This CDR3 spans 16 amino acids. Germline V gives CDR1 SGHVS, CDR2 FQNEAQ. CDR3 coding DNA: TGTGCCAGCAGCTTATACCAGGGGACAGCTCCTTACGAGCAGTACTTC. The encoded protein is CASSLYQGTAPYEQYF.

The CDR3 bases are TGCGCCAGCAGCTTGGCCCCGGGACTAGCGGGCAATGAGCAGTTCTTC. Translating it yields CASSLAPGLAGNEQFF. The genes are TRBV5-1 and TRBJ2-1; 12 bases line up with TRBD2. The CDR3 covers 16 residues. J lost 6 bases, V lost 0 bases, and 4 bases had no gene match. Germline values: CDR1 SGHRS, CDR2 YFSETQ.

V usage is TRBV12-5 and J usage is TRBJ2-1, with D possibly being TRBD1 (6 bases). Looked up from germline, CDR1 is LGHNT and CDR2 is FRNRAP. The V end lost 1 base, the J end lost 0 bases, and 22 bases lay between the germline ends. The CDR3 consists of 20 residues. CDR3 nucleotide sequence: TGTGCTAGTGGTTTGGACCGGGACAAAATTTTGGGAAGCTCCTACAATGAGCAGTTCTTC. It yields the protein CASGLDRDKILGSSYNEQFF.

V and J are TRBV9 and TRBJ2-5; the D gene is possibly TRBD2 (7 bases). V lost 0 bases and J lost 5, with 14 bases in between. Per germline, CDR1 SGDLS and CDR2 YYNGEE. The CDR3 runs to 15 residues. Here the CDR3 DNA reads TGTGCCAGCAGCGTAGGGGGGGGCTGGGGGGAGACCCAGTACTTC. It codes for CASSVGGGWGETQYF.

The chain links TRBV7-3 to TRBJ2-1, with 9 bases aligning to TRBD2. CDR3 length equals 16 residues. CDR1 is SGHTA and CDR2 is FQGTGA in the germline V gene. V was pared by 2 bases and J by 5 bases, with 7 bases of the junction left unmatched. The CDR3 DNA reads TGTGCCAGCAGCTTATTCCCAGCGGGAGGAAACAATGAGCAGTTCTTC. The encoded protein is CASSLFPAGGNNEQFF.

The rearrangement links TRBV15 to TRBJ1-5; TRBD1 agrees at 8 bases. V trimming: 5 bases; J trimming: 3 bases; junction bases outside the gene matches: 6. Per germline, CDR1 LNHNV and CDR2 YYDKDF (reference sequence). CDR3 length equals 15 residues. The CDR3, as DNA: TGTGCCACCAGCGCGGGACAGGATTACAATCAGCCCCAGCATTTT. It specifies CATSAGQDYNQPQHF.

The V gene is TRBV11-2, the J gene TRBJ1-2; the D is unclear. The V and J ends lost 5 bases and 6 bases respectively, with 13 bases between them. Germline CDR1 SGHAT, CDR2 FQNNGV. The CDR3 runs to 13 residues. CDR3 sequence reads: CASSQTRGHGYTF. The CDR3 region has the DNA TGTGCCAGCAGCCAGACCCGCGGCCATGGCTACACCTTC.

The chain uses TRBV6-5 and TRBJ1-6; 10 bases agree with TRBD1. This CDR3 has 14 amino acids. Germline loops: CDR1 MNHEY, CDR2 SVGAGI. Trimming removed 6 bases from V and 7 bases from J; junction bases left unmatched: 3. CDR3 region: CASSRQGANSPLHF. The CDR3 DNA reads TGTGCCAGCAGCAGACAGGGGGCAAATTCACCCCTCCACTTT.

In DNA form, the CDR3 reads TGTGCCACCCCTTCGCAGGGGTTCACCGGGGAGCTGTTTTTT. Amino acid sequence: CATPSQGFTGELFF. The rearrangement links TRBV2 to TRBJ2-2, with D possibly being TRBD1 (6 bases). Trimming took 10 bases from V and 4 from J, leaving 16 bases between them. The CDR3 has 14 amino acids. In germline, CDR1 is SNHLY, CDR2 FYNNEI.

This chain uses TRBV18 with TRBJ1-2; D not certain. Germline lookup yields CDR1 KGHSH and CDR2 LQKENI. This CDR3 region has 13 residues. The germline V and J ends were trimmed by 5 bases and 5 bases, with 12 bases remaining between them. The CDR3 DNA is TGTGCCAGCTCATTATACGGGGAATATGGCTACACCTTC. Its protein product is CASSLYGEYGYTF.